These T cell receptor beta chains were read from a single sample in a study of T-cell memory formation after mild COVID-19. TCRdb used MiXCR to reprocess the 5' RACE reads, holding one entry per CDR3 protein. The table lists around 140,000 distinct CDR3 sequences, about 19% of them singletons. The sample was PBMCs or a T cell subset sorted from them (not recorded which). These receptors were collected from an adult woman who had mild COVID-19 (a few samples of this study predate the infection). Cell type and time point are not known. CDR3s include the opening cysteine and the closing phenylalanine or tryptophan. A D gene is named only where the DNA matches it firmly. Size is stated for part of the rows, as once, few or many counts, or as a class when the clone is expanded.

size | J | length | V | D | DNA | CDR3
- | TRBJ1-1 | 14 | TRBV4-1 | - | TGCGCCAGCAGCCAATCGGCCCCGAACACTGAAGCTTTCTTT | CASSQSAPNTEAFF
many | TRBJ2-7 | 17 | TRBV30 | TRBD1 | TGTGCCTGGAGAGCCCTAACCCCAGGGACAGGGTACTACGAGCAGTACTTC | CAWRALTPGTGYYEQYF
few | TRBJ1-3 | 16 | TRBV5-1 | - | TGCGCCAGCAGCTCCGGACAGTTCAGCTCTGGAAACACCATATATTTT | CASSSGQFSSGNTIYF
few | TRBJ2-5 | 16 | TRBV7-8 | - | TGTGCCAGCAGCTACCGACGGGACAACCGACAAGAGACCCAGTACTTC | CASSYRRDNRQETQYF
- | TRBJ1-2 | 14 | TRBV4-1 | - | TGCGCCAGCAGCCAAGCATCAGGATACTATGGCTACACCTTC | CASSQASGYYGYTF
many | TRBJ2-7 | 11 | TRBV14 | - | TGTGCCAGCAGCCGTTACTACGAGCAGTACTTC | CASSRYYEQYF
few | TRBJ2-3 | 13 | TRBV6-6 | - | TGTGCCAGCAGTTACTCTCAGGAATATACGCAGTATTTT | CASSYSQEYTQYF
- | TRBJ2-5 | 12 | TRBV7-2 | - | TGTGCCAGCAGCTTGATGGCCAGGGACCAGTACTTC | CASSLMARDQYF
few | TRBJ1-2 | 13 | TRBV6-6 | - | TGTGCCAGCAGTTACTCGAAGGGGGATGGCTACACCTTC | CASSYSKGDGYTF
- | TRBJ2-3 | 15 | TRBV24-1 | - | TGTGCCACCGAGTTTTTGTGCATTAGCACAGATACGCAGTATTTT | CATEFLCISTDTQYF
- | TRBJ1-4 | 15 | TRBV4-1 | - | TGCGCCAGCAGCCCAAGGACAGCAACTAATGAAAAACTGTTTTTT | CASSPRTATNEKLFF
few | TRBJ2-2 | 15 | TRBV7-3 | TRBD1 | TGTGCCAGCAAAGAGGGGACAGGGGGATCCGGGGAGCTGTTTTTT | CASKEGTGGSGELFF
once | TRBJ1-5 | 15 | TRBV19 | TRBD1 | TGTGCCAGTAGTATCTATCAGGGGGCGCGACAGCCACAGCATTTT | CASSIYQGARQPQHF
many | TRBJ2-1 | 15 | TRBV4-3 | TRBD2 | TGCGCCAGCAGCCAGACTAGCGGGGTCTACAATGAGCAGTTCTTC | CASSQTSGVYNEQFF
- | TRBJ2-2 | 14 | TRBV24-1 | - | TGTGCCACCTCGGCCCCTCTAAACACCGGGGAGCTGTTTTTT | CATSAPLNTGELFF
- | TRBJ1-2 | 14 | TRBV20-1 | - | TGCAGTGCTAGAGATTCTGCTCCCAACTATGGCTACACCTTC | CSARDSAPNYGYTF
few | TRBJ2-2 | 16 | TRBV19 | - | TGTGCCAGTAGGATTGGGCAGGGAGACGTGACCGGGGAGCTGTTTTTT | CASRIGQGDVTGELFF
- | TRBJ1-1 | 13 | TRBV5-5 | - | TGTGCCAGCAGCTTGGTACCGGGAACTGAAGCTTTCTTT | CASSLVPGTEAFF
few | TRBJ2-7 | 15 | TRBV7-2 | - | TGTGCCAGCAGCTCCAGGCGGACAGCAAAATACGAGCAGTACTTC | CASSSRRTAKYEQYF
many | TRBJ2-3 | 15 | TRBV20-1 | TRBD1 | TGCAGTGCGGTGGACAGGGGGCGCGGCACAGATACGCAGTATTTT | CSAVDRGRGTDTQYF
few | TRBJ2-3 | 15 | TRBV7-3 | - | TGTGCCAGCAGCTTAACCCCAGTCCCCACAGATACGCAGTATTTT | CASSLTPVPTDTQYF
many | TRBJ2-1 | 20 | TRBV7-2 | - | TGTGCCAGCAGCTTAGGGGGCTGGGACCAGGGGGGTATATCCTACAATGAGCAGTTCTTC | CASSLGGWDQGGISYNEQFF
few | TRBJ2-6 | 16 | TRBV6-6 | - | TGTGCCAGCACGTCTACGGGGGGCGGTGGGGCCAACGTCCTGACTTTC | CASTSTGGGGANVLTF
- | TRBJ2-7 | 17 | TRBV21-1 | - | TGTGCCAGCAGCATTGGCTATTCGGCGGGACACATCTACGAGCAGTACTTC | CASSIGYSAGHIYEQYF
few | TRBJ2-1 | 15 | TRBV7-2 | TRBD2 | TGTGCCAGCAGCCGGGGACTAGCGGGGCGGGATGAGCAGTTCTTC | CASSRGLAGRDEQFF
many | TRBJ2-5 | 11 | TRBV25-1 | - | TGTGCCAGCAGCGGGGCGGGGACCCAGTACTTC | CASSGAGTQYF
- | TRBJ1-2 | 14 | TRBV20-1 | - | TGCAGTGCTAGGACCACAGCGAGGGTTCGAGGCTACACCTTC | CSARTTARVRGYTF